Shown below are 22 T cell receptor beta chains from a single sample sequenced in a study of cytomegalovirus exposure and HLA in healthy donors. The repertoire was sequenced with immunoSEQ multiplex PCR; TCRdb's copy has only in-frame clones and lacks some. The sample holds under 350,000 clones, just over 85% seen once. The specimen sequenced was PBMCs. These receptors all stem from a young woman in good health and CMV-seronegative.

The chain employs TRBV9 and TRBJ2-2; tentatively, D is TRBD1 (5 bases). There are 15 residues in the CDR3. Deletions cut 0 bases from V and 5 bases from J, with 11 bases between. Germline values: CDR1 SGDLS, CDR2 YYNGEE. CDR3 sequence: CASSVDRPATGELFF. The CDR3 DNA reads as TGTGCCAGCAGCGTAGACAGGCCCGCTACCGGGGAGCTGTTTTTT.

The V and J genes are TRBV7-2 and TRBJ2-3, with a weak D call TRBD2 (7 bases). Germline lookup yields CDR1 SGHTA and CDR2 FQGNSA. The CDR3 sequence is 16 residues long. The ends were cut back, 5 bases at V and 6 bases at J, with 21 bases in the middle. The chain's CDR3 is CASSRGGPGLPDTQYF. For the CDR3, the DNA is TGTGCCAGCAGCAGGGGGGGGCCGGGTCTGCCCGATACGCAGTATTTT.

The chain has TRBV4-1 and TRBJ1-4; 7 bases line up with TRBD1. This CDR3 is built from 13 residues. V shed 5 bases and J 8 bases; nucleotides not matched to a gene: 5. Germline V CDR1 and CDR2: MGHRA, YSYEKL. CDR3 amino acids: CASSRTGSEKLFF. CDR3 bases: TGCGCCAGCAGCAGGACAGGTAGCGAAAAACTGTTTTTT.

The chain carries TRBV19 and TRBJ2-7; 9 bases map to TRBD2. Germline V lookup: CDR1 LNHDA, CDR2 SQIVND (reference sequence). The CDR3 length is 14 residues. The J segment lost 4 bases and the V segment lost 5 bases, leaving 6 bases of the junction unmatched. This CDR3 reads CASSFGSGSYEQYF. The CDR3 DNA is TGTGCCAGTAGTTTCGGTAGCGGGAGTTACGAGCAGTACTTC. The full variable domain, its missing parts supplied by reference TRBV19 and TRBJ2-7, is DGGITQSPKYLFRKEGQNVTLSCEQNLNHDAMYWYRQDPGQGLRLIYYSQIVNDFQKGDIAEGYSVSREKKESFPLTVTSAQKNPTAFYLCASSFGSGSYEQYFGPGTRLTVT.

V gene TRBV7-2 combines with J gene TRBJ2-5, with D hard to call. The CDR3 has 13 residues. Germline CDR1 is SGHTA and CDR2 is FQGNSA. Between the trimmed V and J ends, which lost 2 bases and 5 bases, there was a span of 9 bases. CDR3 loop: CASSLPSGETQYF. Here the CDR3 DNA reads TGTGCCAGCAGCTTACCTAGTGGTGAGACCCAGTACTTC.

The genes are TRBV5-4 and TRBJ2-3; D perhaps matches TRBD2 (5 bases). Trimming removed 1 base from V and 2 bases from J, with 8 bases in between. CDR1 SGHNT and CDR2 YYREEE come from the germline V gene (reference sequence). The CDR3 length is 14 residues. CDR3 sequence reads: CASSLLGDTDTQYF. The CDR3 DNA sequence: TGTGCCAGCAGCTTGCTCGGGGACACAGATACGCAGTATTTT. Combining the CDR3 with reference TRBV5-4 and TRBJ2-3 gives the whole variable domain ETGVTQSPTHLIKTRGQQVTLRCSSQSGHNTVSWYQQALGQGPQFIFQYYREEENGRGNFPPRFSGLQFPNYSSELNVNALELDDSALYLCASSLLGDTDTQYFGPGTRLTVL.

This chain links TRBV7-2 with TRBJ1-6, with TRBD1 matching over 8 bases. CDR1 and CDR2 (germline): SGHTA, FQGNSA. The CDR3 has 15 amino acids. The junction had 7 bases not matched to a gene; V was cut back by 3 bases and J by 9 bases. DNA of the CDR3: TGTGCCAGCAGCTTCAGGCAGGGGGCTTTTTCACCCCTCCACTTT. Translating it yields CASSFRQGAFSPLHF.

This sequence joins TRBV30 and TRBJ2-7, with 9 bases that match TRBD1. Trimming took 0 bases from V and 6 from J; bases not matched to a gene: 6. CDR3 length equals 14 residues. Germline V gene lookup returns CDR1 GTSNPN and CDR2 SVGIG (reference sequence). CDR3 sequence: CAWSVRDRAGEQYF. DNA of the CDR3: TGTGCCTGGAGTGTCCGGGACAGGGCGGGCGAGCAGTACTTC.

The chain uses TRBV7-6 and TRBJ2-7, with D possibly TRBD1 on 6 matching bases. The V end lost 5 bases, the J end lost 3 bases, and 11 bases lay between the germline ends. The CDR3 loop spans 13 amino acids. Germline CDR1 and CDR2: SGHVS and FNYEAQ. CDR3 nucleotide sequence: TGTGCCAGCAGCATGACGGACAGCTACGAGCAGTACTTC. Translated: CASSMTDSYEQYF.

The chain has TRBV28 and TRBJ1-2; the D gene is possibly TRBD1 (5 bases). The germline V gene has CDR1 MDHEN and CDR2 SYDVKM. CDR3 size: 14 residues. V dropped 6 bases and J dropped 8 bases, with 19 bases sitting between them. CDR3 coding DNA: TGTGCCAGCAGACCCTGGGGGGAAAGAGGGGGCTACACCTTC. Amino acids: CASRPWGERGGYTF.

The chain recombines TRBV11-2 with TRBJ2-3; TRBD1 matches at 7 bases. Germline V gene sequence: CDR1 SGHAT, CDR2 FQNNGV. The CDR3 spans 17 residues. V gave up 4 bases and J gave up 3 bases; unmatched junction bases: 13. CDR3 in amino acids: CASSSFDRATTTDTQYF. Here the CDR3 DNA reads TGTGCCAGCAGCTCCTTTGACAGGGCCACCACTACAGATACGCAGTATTTT.

The V and J genes are TRBV5-6 and TRBJ1-1; D remains ambiguous. Germline-derived CDR1 and CDR2 are SGHDT and YYEEEE. Trimming pared 2 bases from V and 7 bases from J, leaving 12 bases between. The CDR3 runs 13 residues. The CDR3 nucleotides read TGTGCCAGCAGCTTCAAGGGAGTTATTGAAGCTTTCTTT. It codes for CASSFKGVIEAFF.

The V gene is TRBV4-1, the J gene TRBJ1-4; 9 positions match TRBD1. The CDR3 is 19 residues long. Germline values: CDR1 MGHRA, CDR2 YSYEKL. V trimming: 3 bases; J trimming: 8 bases; junction bases outside the gene matches: 19. The CDR3 coding sequence is TGCGCCAGCAGCCATAAACCCGGGACAGGGAGGCACAGTGAGGAAAAACTGTTTTTT. It yields the protein CASSHKPGTGRHSEEKLFF.

This clone was seen once. The chain carries TRBV6-5 and TRBJ2-4; TRBD2 matches at 7 bases. This CDR3 has 14 amino acids. Per the germline V gene, CDR1 is MNHEY and CDR2 is SVGAGI. V lost 8 bases to trimming and J lost 7 bases; unmatched junction nucleotides: 11. The CDR3 loop reads CASGLSGGSNIQYF. The CDR3 nucleotides read TGTGCCAGCGGCCTGTCGGGCGGGAGTAACATTCAGTACTTC.

This clone was picked up a small number of times. V usage is TRBV10-3 and J usage is TRBJ1-5; unclear D gene. V lost 3 bases and J lost 1, with 4 bases in between. The germline V gene has CDR1 ENHRY and CDR2 SYGVKD. The CDR3 loop spans 13 amino acids. The CDR3 loop is CAISDRSNQPQHF. CDR3 nucleotide sequence: TGTGCCATCAGTGATCGGAGCAATCAGCCCCAGCATTTT.

The rearrangement uses TRBV4-1 and TRBJ2-5, with a possible D match to TRBD1 (5 bases). The CDR3 extends over 14 amino acids. With 4 bases removed from V and 5 bases from J, the gap between germline ends came to 14 bases. The germline V gene encodes CDR1 MGHRA and CDR2 YSYEKL. This CDR3 is CASSPQWAGETQYF. The CDR3 DNA sequence: TGCGCCAGCAGCCCACAGTGGGCAGGGGAGACCCAGTACTTC.

J is TRBJ1-1 and V is TRBV19, with D possibly TRBD1 on 5 matching bases. This CDR3 region has 15 residues. V lost 5 bases to trimming and J lost 0 bases, with 13 bases between them. CDR1 is LNHDA, CDR2 SQIVND, per germline (reference sequence). The DNA for the CDR3 is TGTGCCAGTAGTCTCAGCAGGGTAATGAACACTGAAGCTTTCTTT. The encoded protein is CASSLSRVMNTEAFF.

The rearrangement links TRBV5-4 to TRBJ1-4, with D perhaps TRBD1 (6 bases). The germline V gene encodes CDR1 SGHNT and CDR2 YYREEE (reference sequence). This CDR3 is built from 15 residues. V was trimmed by 5 bases and J by 7 bases, leaving 18 bases between them. The CDR3 nucleotides read TGTGCCAGCAGTTCACAGGGCAGGGGCCGTGAAAAACTGTTTTTT. This translates into CASSSQGRGREKLFF.

V gene TRBV6-1 combines with J gene TRBJ2-7; D is unclear. Trimming removed 2 bases at V and 2 bases at J, with 7 bases between. Germline assignment: CDR1 MNHNS and CDR2 SASEGT. The CDR3 runs to 13 residues. This chain's CDR3 is CASSEKRAYEQYF. DNA of the CDR3: TGTGCCAGCAGTGAAAAACGGGCCTACGAGCAGTACTTC.

The genes are TRBV11-2 and TRBJ2-5; TRBD1 agrees at 7 bases. CDR3 length: 14 amino acids. J gave up 5 bases and V 6 bases, and 9 bases lay outside the gene matches. Germline values: CDR1 SGHAT, CDR2 FQNNGV. This CDR3 reads CASRDDRVGETQYF. The CDR3 DNA follows: TGTGCCAGCAGGGACGACAGGGTGGGGGAGACCCAGTACTTC.

The J gene is TRBJ2-7, the V gene TRBV7-2, with 11 bases lining up with TRBD1. Losses at the gene ends were 2 bases for V and 3 bases for J; bases not matched to a gene: 6. Germline V CDR1 and CDR2: SGHTA, FQGNSA. This CDR3 is built from 16 residues. Written as DNA, the CDR3 is TGTGCCAGCAGCTTATCTCTGGGGACAGGGGGCTACGAGCAGTACTTC. As protein: CASSLSLGTGGYEQYF.

This chain connects TRBV30 to TRBJ1-5; tentative D call: TRBD1 (6 bases). V lost 2 bases, J lost 4 bases, and 12 bases lay in between. The CDR3 spans 14 residues. Germline V gives CDR1 GTSNPN, CDR2 SVGIG (reference sequence). CDR3 sequence (DNA): TGTGCCTGGAGTTCCGGGACACTTAATCAGCCCCAGCATTTT. Its translation is CAWSSGTLNQPQHF.